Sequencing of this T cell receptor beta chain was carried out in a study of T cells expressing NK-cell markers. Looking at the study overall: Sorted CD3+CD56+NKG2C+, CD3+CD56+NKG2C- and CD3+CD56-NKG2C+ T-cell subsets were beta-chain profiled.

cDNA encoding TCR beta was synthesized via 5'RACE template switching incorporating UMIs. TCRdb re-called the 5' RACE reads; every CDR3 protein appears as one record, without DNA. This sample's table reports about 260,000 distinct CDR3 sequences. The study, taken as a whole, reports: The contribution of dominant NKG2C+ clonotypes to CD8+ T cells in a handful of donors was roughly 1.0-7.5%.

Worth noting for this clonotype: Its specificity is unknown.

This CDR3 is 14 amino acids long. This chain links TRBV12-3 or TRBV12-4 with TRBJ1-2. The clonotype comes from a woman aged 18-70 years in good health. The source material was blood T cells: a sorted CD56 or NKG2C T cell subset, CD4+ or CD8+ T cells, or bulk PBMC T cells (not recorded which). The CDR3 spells CASTSWGGGYGYTF.